These T cell receptor beta chains were read from a single sample in a study of blood T cell repertoires in COVID-19. Data came from immunoSEQ multiplex PCR; TCRdb stores just in-frame clones and leaves some out. This table has roughly 34,000 clones, around 91% appearing once. Sequenced material: peripheral blood. Source of these receptors: a man aged 55 to 70 with active COVID-19. Each CDR3 is given with its conserved first and last residue. The order of the fields is CDR3 DNA, CDR3 protein, D gene, V gene, CDR3 length, clone size, J gene. D genes are given only for firm matches. Clone size is not always given. Where it is, it says once, few, many or a class for expanded clones.

TGTGCCAGCAGTATAATCAGGGGCATCTCGGGAGAGACCCAGTACTTC,CASSIIRGISGETQYF,NA,TRBV5-6,16,NA,TRBJ2-5
TGTGCCAGCAGCGCCGGGACTAGCGGGGGGGCGATCGAGACCCAGTACTTC,CASSAGTSGGAIETQYF,TRBD2,TRBV9,17,NA,TRBJ2-5
TGTGCCAGCAGCCAAGGACTAGTCTACGAGCAGTACTTC,CASSQGLVYEQYF,NA,TRBV3-1/TRBV3-2,13,NA,TRBJ2-7
TGTGCCAGCAGTTACGTCAGATCCGAGCAGTACTTC,CASSYVRSEQYF,NA,TRBV6-2/TRBV6-3,12,NA,TRBJ2-7
TGTGCCAGTAGTATTTACAGGGGAACTGAAGCTTTCTTT,CASSIYRGTEAFF,TRBD1,TRBV19,13,NA,TRBJ1-1
TGTGCCAGCAGCAAAACAGTGGGCATTTCTGGAAACACCATATATTTT,CASSKTVGISGNTIYF,NA,TRBV5-6,16,once,TRBJ1-3
TGTGCCAGCAGGGACCGGGACAGGGGTTTTGAAAAACTGTTTTTT,CASRDRDRGFEKLFF,TRBD1,TRBV7-8,15,few,TRBJ1-4
TGTGCCAGCAGGCCCGGGACAGGAGGATCCTACGAGCAGTACTTC,CASRPGTGGSYEQYF,TRBD1,TRBV6-6,15,NA,TRBJ2-7
TGCGCCAGCAGCTTGGCTACCTGGACTAGCAAGGGGGAGACCCAGTACTTC,CASSLATWTSKGETQYF,TRBD2,TRBV5-1,17,NA,TRBJ2-5
TGTGCCAGCAGCGTAGCTTCCAGCGGGGGGTCCGCTGATACGCAGTATTTT,CASSVASSGGSADTQYF,TRBD2,TRBV9,17,once,TRBJ2-3